Presented here are 15 T cell receptor beta chains from one specimen sequenced in a study of blood T cell repertoires in COVID-19. Assay used: immunoSEQ multiplex PCR; TCRdb lists only in-frame clones, some missing. The sample lists under 150,000 clones; roughly 80% were seen once. Sequencing input: peripheral blood. These receptors originate from a woman in her forties or fifties with active or convalescent COVID-19.

The rearrangement joins TRBV7-3 to TRBJ2-2, with D unresolved. The CDR3 is 15 residues long. Germline CDR1 is SGHTA and CDR2 is FQGTGA. Trimming cost V 5 bases and J 0 bases, with 10 bases left between them. CDR3 residues: CASSPREANTGELFF. CDR3 DNA: TGTGCCAGCAGCCCACGTGAGGCGAACACCGGGGAGCTGTTTTTT.

The chain is built from TRBV21-1 and TRBJ2-5; the table's D call TRBD1 went unverified against the DNA. TRBV21-1 is listed as a pseudogene. The CDR3 is 12 amino acids. The CDR3 bases are TGTGCCAACTATCCAGGGCAAGAGACCCAGTACTTC. As protein: CANYPGQETQYF.

The chain links TRBV18 to TRBJ2-7; TRBD2 aligns across 9 bases. With 2 bases clipped from V and 5 bases from J, the junction kept 10 bases outside the gene matches. This CDR3 comprises 16 residues. Germline loops: CDR1 KGHSH, CDR2 LQKENI. The CDR3 spells CASSPSRGRAGDEQYF. CDR3 bases: TGTGCCAGCTCACCATCTCGCGGGAGGGCTGGCGACGAGCAGTACTTC.

This chain connects TRBV30 to TRBJ1-3; D possibly corresponds to TRBD1 (6 bases). The CDR3 has 16 amino acids. Germline V gives CDR1 GTSNPN, CDR2 SVGIG (reference sequence). V was trimmed by 0 bases and J by 0 bases, leaving 12 bases between them. The chain's CDR3 is CAWSVAGVFSGNTIYF. The DNA of the CDR3 is TGTGCCTGGAGTGTAGCAGGGGTGTTCTCTGGAAACACCATATATTTT.

The chain has TRBV7-2 and TRBJ2-5; 8 bases are a match to TRBD2. V dropped 0 bases and J dropped 4; count of bases not matched to a gene: 16. CDR1 is SGHTA, CDR2 FQGNSA, per germline. This CDR3 has 19 amino acids. The CDR3 bases are TGTGCCAGCAGCTTAGCCGGGACTAGTTTTTTGCTGGCTGGAGAGACCCAGTACTTC. It codes for CASSLAGTSFLLAGETQYF.

The chain carries TRBV6-5 and TRBJ2-1; a weak D match, TRBD1 (5 bases). There are 14 residues in the CDR3. V lost 7 bases and J 1 base, leaving 11 bases between the germline ends. The germline CDR1 and CDR2 sequences are MNHEY and SVGAGI. Here the CDR3 reads CASTKQGSYNEQFF. The DNA of the CDR3 is TGTGCCAGCACGAAGCAGGGTTCCTACAATGAGCAGTTCTTC.

The chain employs TRBV4-2 and TRBJ2-2; D gene unclear. The CDR3 covers 16 residues. V lost 0 bases to trimming and J lost 0 bases, with 8 bases between them. Germline assignment: CDR1 LGHNA and CDR2 YNFKEQ. The CDR3 protein is CASSQDAYANTGELFF. The CDR3 DNA reads TGTGCCAGCAGCCAAGATGCCTACGCGAACACCGGGGAGCTGTTTTTT.

The rearrangement links TRBV25-1 to TRBJ2-5, with D tentatively TRBD1 (6 bases). In germline, CDR1 is MGHDK, CDR2 SYGVNS. This CDR3 has 14 amino acids. Trimming stripped 1 base from V and 5 bases from J, with 11 bases between. CDR3 bases: TGTGCCAGCAGTGAATCTGGGGGCGTTGAGACCCAGTACTTC. This encodes CASSESGGVETQYF.

The chain uses TRBV4-2 and TRBJ1-5; 8 positions match TRBD1. The CDR3 is 13 residues long. J lost 6 bases, V lost 5 bases, and 3 bases had no gene match. The germline CDR1 and CDR2 sequences are LGHNA and YNFKEQ. CDR3 in amino acids: CASSSDRGQPQHF. The CDR3 DNA follows: TGTGCCAGCAGCTCAGACAGGGGTCAGCCCCAGCATTTT.

The V call is TRBV28, the J call TRBJ1-5, with 9 bases aligning to TRBD1. V was pared by 6 bases and J by 2 bases, with 5 bases of the junction left unmatched. Germline CDR1 reads MDHEN; CDR2 reads SYDVKM. The CDR3 is 15 residues long. The CDR3 sequence is CASRTGGSGNQPQHF. The CDR3 DNA is TGTGCCAGCAGGACAGGGGGGTCTGGCAATCAGCCCCAGCATTTT.

This chain links TRBV18 with TRBJ1-1, with TRBD1 matching over 9 bases. The V gene end was trimmed by 6 bases and the J gene end by 0 bases; junction bases not matched to a gene: 8. This CDR3 has 16 residues. Germline V lookup: CDR1 KGHSH, CDR2 LQKENI. The CDR3 protein is CASSPGTGILNTEAFF. The DNA of the CDR3 is TGTGCCAGCTCTCCCGGGACAGGGATTTTGAACACTGAAGCTTTCTTT. Variable domain in full (rest from reference TRBV18 and TRBJ1-1): NAGVMQNPRHLVRRRGQEARLRCSPMKGHSHVYWYRQLPEEGLKFMVYLQKENIIDESGMPKERFSAEFPKEGPSILRIQQVVRGDSAAYFCASSPGTGILNTEAFFGQGTRLTVV.

This chain links TRBV29-1 with TRBJ1-2, with TRBD1 matching 9 bases. The V gene's germline CDR1 is SQVTM and CDR2 ANQGSEA. V lost 4 bases and J lost 8; bases outside the gene matches: 14. The CDR3 extends over 15 amino acids. The CDR3 DNA reads TGCAGCGTTGTACCTTCCGGGACAGGGCCGAGAGGCTACACCTTC. Amino acid sequence: CSVVPSGTGPRGYTF.

This rearrangement joins TRBV19 to TRBJ1-1, with D possibly TRBD1 on 6 matching bases. CDR1 LNHDA and CDR2 SQIVND come from the germline V gene (reference sequence). The germline V and J ends were trimmed by 3 bases and 5 bases, with 13 bases remaining between them. The CDR3 totals 14 residues. The CDR3 DNA is TGTGCCAGTAGTATCCCCAGGGGCAAGACTGAAGCTTTCTTT. Translation: CASSIPRGKTEAFF.

This chain joins TRBV7-2 and TRBJ2-1; D perhaps matches TRBD2 (6 bases). The CDR3 runs to 17 residues. CDR1 SGHTA and CDR2 FQGNSA come from the germline V gene. Trimming left V 0 bases short and J 0 bases short, with 12 bases between. CDR3 region: CASSLASAGTSYNEQFF. CDR3 nucleotides: TGTGCCAGCAGCTTAGCGAGCGCGGGAACCTCCTACAATGAGCAGTTCTTC. Full variable domain (missing parts from reference TRBV7-2 and TRBJ2-1): GAGVSQSPSNKVTEKGKDVELRCDPISGHTALYWYRQSLGQGLEFLIYFQGNSAPDKSGLPSDRFSAERTGGSVSTLTIQRTQQEDSAVYLCASSLASAGTSYNEQFFGPGTRLTVL.

This clone was detected a few times. The CDR3 sequence: CAWRAGANTEAFF. In nucleotides, the CDR3 is TGTGCCTGGAGGGCAGGGGCGAACACTGAAGCTTTCTTT. This chain uses TRBV30 with TRBJ1-1; D perhaps matches TRBD1 (6 bases). The CDR3 runs 13 residues. Looked up from germline, CDR1 is GTSNPN and CDR2 is SVGIG (reference sequence). Trimming pared 3 bases from V and 1 base from J, leaving 9 bases between.